This T cell receptor beta chain stems from a study of blood T cell repertoires in COVID-19. Produced via immunoSEQ multiplex PCR; TCRdb's table is partial and in-frame only. The sample has roughly 110,000 clones, 90% to 95% seen once. Trimming took off 0 bases at V and 4 bases at J, with 8 bases between the two ends. The CDR3 runs 14 residues. Germline loops: CDR1 LGHNA, CDR2 YSLEER. The source material was peripheral blood. The V call is TRBV4-3, the J call TRBJ2-3, with D uncertain. The TCR was taken from a woman in her thirties with acute or convalescent COVID-19. CDR3 nucleotides: TGCGCCAGCAGCCAAGATCTCGAGGCAGATACGCAGTATTTT. Translated: CASSQDLEADTQYF.